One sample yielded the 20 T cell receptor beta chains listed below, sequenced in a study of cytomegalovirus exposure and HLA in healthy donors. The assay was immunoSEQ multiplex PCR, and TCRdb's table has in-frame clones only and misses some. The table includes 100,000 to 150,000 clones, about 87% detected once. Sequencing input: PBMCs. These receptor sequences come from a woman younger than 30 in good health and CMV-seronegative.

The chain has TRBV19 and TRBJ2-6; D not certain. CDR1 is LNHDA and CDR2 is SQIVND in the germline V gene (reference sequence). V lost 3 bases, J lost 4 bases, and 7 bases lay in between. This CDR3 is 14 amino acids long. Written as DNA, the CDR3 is TGTGCCAGTAGTATCGTCGCGGGGGCCAACGTCCTGACTTTC. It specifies CASSIVAGANVLTF.

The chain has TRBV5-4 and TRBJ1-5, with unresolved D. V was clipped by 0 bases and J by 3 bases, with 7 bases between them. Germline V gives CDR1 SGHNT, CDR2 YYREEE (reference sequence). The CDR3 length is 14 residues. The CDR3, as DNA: TGTGCCAGCAGCTTGGGAGGGTTCAATCAGCCCCAGCATTTT. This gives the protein CASSLGGFNQPQHF.

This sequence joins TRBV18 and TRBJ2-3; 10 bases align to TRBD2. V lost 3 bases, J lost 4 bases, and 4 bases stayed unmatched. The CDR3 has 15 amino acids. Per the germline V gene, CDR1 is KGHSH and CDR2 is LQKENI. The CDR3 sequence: CASSPLAGGADTQYF. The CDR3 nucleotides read TGTGCCAGCTCACCCTTAGCGGGGGGAGCAGATACGCAGTATTTT.

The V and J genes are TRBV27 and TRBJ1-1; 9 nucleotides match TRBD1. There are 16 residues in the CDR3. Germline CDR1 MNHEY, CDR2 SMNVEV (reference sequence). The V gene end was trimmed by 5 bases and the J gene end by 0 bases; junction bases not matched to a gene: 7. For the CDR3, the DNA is TGTGCCAGCAGTACTGGACAGGGGCGGATGAACACTGAAGCTTTCTTT. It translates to CASSTGQGRMNTEAFF.

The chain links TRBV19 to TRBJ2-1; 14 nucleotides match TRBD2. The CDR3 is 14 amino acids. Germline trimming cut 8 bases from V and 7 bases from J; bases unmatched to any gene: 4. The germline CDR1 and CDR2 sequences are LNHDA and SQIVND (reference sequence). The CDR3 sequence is CASGTSGSGNEQFF. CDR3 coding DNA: TGTGCCAGTGGGACTAGCGGGAGTGGAAATGAGCAGTTCTTC.

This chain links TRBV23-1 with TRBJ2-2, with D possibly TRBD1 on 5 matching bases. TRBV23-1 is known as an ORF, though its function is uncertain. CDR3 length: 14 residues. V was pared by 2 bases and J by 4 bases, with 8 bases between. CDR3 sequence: CASSQPGSTGELFF. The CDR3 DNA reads TGCGCCAGCAGTCAACCAGGGTCCACCGGGGAGCTGTTTTTT.

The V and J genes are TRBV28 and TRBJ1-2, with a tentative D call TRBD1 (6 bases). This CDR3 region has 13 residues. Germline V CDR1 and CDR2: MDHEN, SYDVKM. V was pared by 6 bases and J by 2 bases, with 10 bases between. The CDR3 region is CASSRGSNYGYTF. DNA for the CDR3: TGTGCCAGCAGCAGGGGTTCCAACTATGGCTACACCTTC.

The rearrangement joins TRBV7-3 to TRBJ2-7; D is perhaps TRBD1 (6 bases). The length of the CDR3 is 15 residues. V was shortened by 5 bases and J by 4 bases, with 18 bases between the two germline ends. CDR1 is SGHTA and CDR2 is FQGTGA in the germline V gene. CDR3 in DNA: TGTGCCAGCAGCCAATCTGGGGGCCACGCGTACGAGCAGTACTTC. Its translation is CASSQSGGHAYEQYF.

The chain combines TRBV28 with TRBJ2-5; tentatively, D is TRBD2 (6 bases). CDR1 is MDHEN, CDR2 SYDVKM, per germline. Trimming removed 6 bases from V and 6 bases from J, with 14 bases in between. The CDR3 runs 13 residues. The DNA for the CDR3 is TGTGCCAGCAGGGGGGGAACCCAGAAGACCCAGTACTTC. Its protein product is CASRGGTQKTQYF.

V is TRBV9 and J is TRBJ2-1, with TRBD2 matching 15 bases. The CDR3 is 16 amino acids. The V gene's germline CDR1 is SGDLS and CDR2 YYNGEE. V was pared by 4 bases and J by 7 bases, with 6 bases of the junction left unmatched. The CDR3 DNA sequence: TGTGCCAGCAGCCCCCGGGGACTAGCGGGAGGTAATGAGCAGTTCTTC. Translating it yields CASSPRGLAGGNEQFF.

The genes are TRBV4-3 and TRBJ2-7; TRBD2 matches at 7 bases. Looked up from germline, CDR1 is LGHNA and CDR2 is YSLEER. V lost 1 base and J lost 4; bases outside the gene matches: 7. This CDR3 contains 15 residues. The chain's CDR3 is CASSQAVASGYEQYF. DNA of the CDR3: TGCGCCAGCAGCCAAGCCGTGGCTAGCGGTTACGAGCAGTACTTC.

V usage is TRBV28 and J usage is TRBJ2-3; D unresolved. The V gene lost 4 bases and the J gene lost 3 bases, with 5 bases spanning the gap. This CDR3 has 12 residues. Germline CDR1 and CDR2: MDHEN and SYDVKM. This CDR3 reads CASSSPTDTQYF. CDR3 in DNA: TGTGCCAGCAGTTCCCCTACAGATACGCAGTATTTT. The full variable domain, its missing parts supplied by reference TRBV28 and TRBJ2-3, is DVKVTQSSRYLVKRTGEKVFLECVQDMDHENMFWYRQDPGLGLRLIYFSYDVKMKEKGDIPEGYSVSREKKERFSLILESASTNQTSMYLCASSSPTDTQYFGPGTRLTVL.

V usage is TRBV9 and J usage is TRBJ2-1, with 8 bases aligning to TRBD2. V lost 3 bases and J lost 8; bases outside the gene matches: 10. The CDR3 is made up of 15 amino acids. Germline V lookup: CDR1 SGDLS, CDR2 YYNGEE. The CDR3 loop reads CASSALAGTWDEQFF. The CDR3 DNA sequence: TGTGCCAGCAGCGCATTAGCGGGGACATGGGATGAGCAGTTCTTC.

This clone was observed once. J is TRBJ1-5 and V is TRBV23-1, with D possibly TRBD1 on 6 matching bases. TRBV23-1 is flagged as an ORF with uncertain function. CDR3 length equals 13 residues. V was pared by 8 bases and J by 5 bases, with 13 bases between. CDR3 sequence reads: CASWRWGHQPQHF. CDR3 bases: TGCGCCAGCTGGAGATGGGGGCATCAGCCCCAGCATTTT.

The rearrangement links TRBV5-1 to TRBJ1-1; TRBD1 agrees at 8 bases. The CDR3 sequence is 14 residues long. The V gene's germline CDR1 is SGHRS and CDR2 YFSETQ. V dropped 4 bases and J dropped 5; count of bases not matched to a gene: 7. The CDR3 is CASSRGQGGTEAFF. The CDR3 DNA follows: TGCGCCAGCAGCCGTGGACAGGGTGGGACTGAAGCTTTCTTT.

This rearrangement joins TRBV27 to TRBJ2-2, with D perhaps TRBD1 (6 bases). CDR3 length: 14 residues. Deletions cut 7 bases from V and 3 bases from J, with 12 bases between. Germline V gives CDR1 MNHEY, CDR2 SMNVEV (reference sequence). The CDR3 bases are TGTGCCAGCAACCTACAGGGTGACACCGGGGAGCTGTTTTTT. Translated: CASNLQGDTGELFF.

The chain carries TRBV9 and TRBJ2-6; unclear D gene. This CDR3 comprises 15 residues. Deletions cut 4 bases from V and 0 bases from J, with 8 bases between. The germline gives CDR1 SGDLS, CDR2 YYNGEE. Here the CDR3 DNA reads TGTGCCAGCAGCCTCCGGTCCTCTGGGGCCAACGTCCTGACTTTC. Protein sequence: CASSLRSSGANVLTF.

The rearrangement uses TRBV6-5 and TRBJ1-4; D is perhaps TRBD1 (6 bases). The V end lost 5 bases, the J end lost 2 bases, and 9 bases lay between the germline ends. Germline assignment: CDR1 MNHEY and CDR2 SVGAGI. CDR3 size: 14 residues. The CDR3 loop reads CASSRTATNEKLFF. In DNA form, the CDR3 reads TGTGCCAGCAGTAGGACAGCGACTAATGAAAAACTGTTTTTT.

CDR3 DNA: TGCGCCAGCAGCTCCCCGGGCCAAGAGACCCAGTACTTC. Its protein is CASSSPGQETQYF. The chain has TRBV5-1 and TRBJ2-5; D is unresolved. Trimming removed 3 bases from V and 1 base from J, with 7 bases in between. Germline V gene sequence: CDR1 SGHRS, CDR2 YFSETQ. The CDR3 runs 13 residues. Filled out from reference TRBV5-1 and TRBJ2-5, the complete variable domain reads KAGVTQTPRYLIKTRGQQVTLSCSPISGHRSVSWYQQTPGQGLQFLFEYFSETQRNKGNFPGRFSGRQFSNSRSEMNVSTLELGDSALYLCASSSPGQETQYFGPGTRLLVL.

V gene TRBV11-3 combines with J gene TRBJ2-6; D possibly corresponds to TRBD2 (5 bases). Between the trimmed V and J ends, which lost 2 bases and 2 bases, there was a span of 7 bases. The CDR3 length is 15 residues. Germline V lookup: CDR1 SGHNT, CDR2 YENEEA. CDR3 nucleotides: TGTGCCAGCAGCTTAATCGGGGCTGGGGCCAACGTCCTGACTTTC. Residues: CASSLIGAGANVLTF.